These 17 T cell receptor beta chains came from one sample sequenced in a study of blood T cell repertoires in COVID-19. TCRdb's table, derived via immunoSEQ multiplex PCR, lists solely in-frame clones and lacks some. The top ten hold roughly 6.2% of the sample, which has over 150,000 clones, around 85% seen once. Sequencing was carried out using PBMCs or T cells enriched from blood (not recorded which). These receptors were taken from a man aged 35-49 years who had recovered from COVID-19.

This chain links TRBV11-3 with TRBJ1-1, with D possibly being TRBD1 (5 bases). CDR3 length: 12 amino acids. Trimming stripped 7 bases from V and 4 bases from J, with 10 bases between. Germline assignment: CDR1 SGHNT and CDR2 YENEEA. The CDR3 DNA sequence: TGTGCCAGCACTAGGGGTGGCACTGAAGCTTTCTTT. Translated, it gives CASTRGGTEAFF.

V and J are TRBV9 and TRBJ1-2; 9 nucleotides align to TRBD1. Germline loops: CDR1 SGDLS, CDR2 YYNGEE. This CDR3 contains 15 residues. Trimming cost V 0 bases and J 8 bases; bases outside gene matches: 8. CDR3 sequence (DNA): TGTGCCAGCAGCGTAGAGCCGGACAGGGGCTCCGGCTACACCTTC. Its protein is CASSVEPDRGSGYTF.

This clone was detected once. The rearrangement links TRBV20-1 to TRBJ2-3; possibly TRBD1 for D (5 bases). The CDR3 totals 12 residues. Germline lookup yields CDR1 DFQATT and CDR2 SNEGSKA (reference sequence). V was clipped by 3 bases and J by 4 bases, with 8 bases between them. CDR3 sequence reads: CSASTGADTQYF. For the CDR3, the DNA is TGCAGTGCTAGTACAGGTGCAGATACGCAGTATTTT.

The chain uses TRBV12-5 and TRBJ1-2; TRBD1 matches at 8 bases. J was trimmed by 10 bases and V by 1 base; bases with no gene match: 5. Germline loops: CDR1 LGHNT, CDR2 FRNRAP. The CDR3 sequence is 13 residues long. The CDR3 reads CASGLGSGGVYTF. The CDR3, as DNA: TGTGCTAGTGGTTTGGGTTCAGGGGGCGTCTACACCTTC.

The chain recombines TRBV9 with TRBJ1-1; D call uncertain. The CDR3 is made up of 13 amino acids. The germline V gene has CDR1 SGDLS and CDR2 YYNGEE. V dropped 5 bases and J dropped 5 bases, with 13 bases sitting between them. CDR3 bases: TGTGCCAGCAGTCTCAAACCCGGGACTGAAGCTTTCTTT. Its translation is CASSLKPGTEAFF.

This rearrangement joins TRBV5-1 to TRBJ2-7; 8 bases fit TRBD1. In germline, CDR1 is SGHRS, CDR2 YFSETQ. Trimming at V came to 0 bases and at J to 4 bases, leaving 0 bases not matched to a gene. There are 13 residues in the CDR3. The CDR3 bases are TGCGCCAGCAGCTTGGACAGGGGGTACGAGCAGTACTTC. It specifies CASSLDRGYEQYF.

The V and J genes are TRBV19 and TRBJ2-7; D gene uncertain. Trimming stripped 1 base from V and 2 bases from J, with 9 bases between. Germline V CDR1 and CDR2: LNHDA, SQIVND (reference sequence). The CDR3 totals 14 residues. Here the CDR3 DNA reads TGTGCCAGTAGTATAGTATCAGATACCTACGAGCAGTACTTC. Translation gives CASSIVSDTYEQYF.

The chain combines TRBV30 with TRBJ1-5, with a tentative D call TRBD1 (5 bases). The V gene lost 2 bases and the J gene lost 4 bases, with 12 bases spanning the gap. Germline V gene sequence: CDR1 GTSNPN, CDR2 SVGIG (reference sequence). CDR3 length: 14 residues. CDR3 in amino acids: CAWSNGAWNQPQHF. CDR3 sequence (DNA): TGTGCCTGGAGTAATGGGGCATGGAATCAGCCCCAGCATTTT.

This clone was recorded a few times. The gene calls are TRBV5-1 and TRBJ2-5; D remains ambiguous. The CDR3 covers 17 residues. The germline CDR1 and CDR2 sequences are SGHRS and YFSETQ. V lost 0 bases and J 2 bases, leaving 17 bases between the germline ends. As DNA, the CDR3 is TGCGCCAGCAGCTTGGCCCTGTCTGGAGATGGGCAAGAGACCCAGTACTTC. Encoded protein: CASSLALSGDGQETQYF.

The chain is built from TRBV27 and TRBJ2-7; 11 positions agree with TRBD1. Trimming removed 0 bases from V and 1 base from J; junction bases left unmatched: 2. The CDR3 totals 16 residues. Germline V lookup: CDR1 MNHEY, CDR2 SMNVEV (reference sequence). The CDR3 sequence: CASSLSGTGGSYEQYF. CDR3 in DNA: TGTGCCAGCAGTTTATCAGGGACAGGGGGGTCCTACGAGCAGTACTTC.

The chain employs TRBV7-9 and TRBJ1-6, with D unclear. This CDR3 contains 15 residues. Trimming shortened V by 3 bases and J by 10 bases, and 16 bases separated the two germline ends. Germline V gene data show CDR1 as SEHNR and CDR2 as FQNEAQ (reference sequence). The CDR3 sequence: CASSFPPGIDSPLHF. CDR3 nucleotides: TGTGCCAGCAGCTTCCCTCCCGGGATAGACTCACCCCTCCACTTT.

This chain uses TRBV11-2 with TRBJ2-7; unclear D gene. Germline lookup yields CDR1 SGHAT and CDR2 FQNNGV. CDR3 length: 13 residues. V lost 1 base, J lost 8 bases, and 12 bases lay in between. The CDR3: CASSLGLSAQQYF. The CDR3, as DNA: TGTGCCAGCAGCTTAGGGTTGAGTGCCCAGCAGTACTTC.

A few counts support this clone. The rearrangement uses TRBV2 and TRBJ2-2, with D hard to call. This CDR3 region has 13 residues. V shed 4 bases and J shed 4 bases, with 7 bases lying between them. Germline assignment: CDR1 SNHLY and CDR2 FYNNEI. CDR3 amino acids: CASSGQSTGELFF. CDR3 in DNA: TGTGCCAGCAGTGGCCAGTCCACCGGGGAGCTGTTTTTT. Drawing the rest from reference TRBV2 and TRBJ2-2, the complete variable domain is EPEVTQTPSHQVTQMGQEVILRCVPISNHLYFYWYRQILGQKVEFLVSFYNNEISEKSEIFDDQFSVERPDGSNFTLKIRSTKLEDSAMYFCASSGQSTGELFFGEGSRLTVL.

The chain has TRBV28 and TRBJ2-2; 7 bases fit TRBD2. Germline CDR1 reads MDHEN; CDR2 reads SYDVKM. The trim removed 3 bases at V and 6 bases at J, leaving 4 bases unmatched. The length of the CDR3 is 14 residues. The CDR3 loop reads CASSFVREAGELFF. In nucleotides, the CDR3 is TGTGCCAGCAGTTTCGTCCGGGAGGCCGGGGAGCTGTTTTTT.

The CDR3, as DNA: TGTGCCAGTACCCTTCCCGGAGGCCTCCCCACTGAAGCTTTCTTT. Its protein is CASTLPGGLPTEAFF. This sequence joins TRBV19 and TRBJ1-1, with D hard to call. Per germline, CDR1 LNHDA and CDR2 SQIVND (reference sequence). The CDR3 has 15 residues. Trimming pared 7 bases from V and 4 bases from J, leaving 19 bases between.

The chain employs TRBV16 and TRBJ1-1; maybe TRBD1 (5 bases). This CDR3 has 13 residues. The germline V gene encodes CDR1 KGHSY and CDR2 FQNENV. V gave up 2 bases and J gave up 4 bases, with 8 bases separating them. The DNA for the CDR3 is TGTGCCAGCAGCCAACAGGGAGGCACTGAAGCTTTCTTT. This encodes CASSQQGGTEAFF.

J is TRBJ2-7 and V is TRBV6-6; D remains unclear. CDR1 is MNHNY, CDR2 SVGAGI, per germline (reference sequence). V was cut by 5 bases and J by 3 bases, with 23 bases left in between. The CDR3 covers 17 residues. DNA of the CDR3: TGTGCCAGCAGTCACGCCCACAGCCGAGCCTTAAACTACGAGCAGTACTTC. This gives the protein CASSHAHSRALNYEQYF.